The rows below give T cell receptor beta chains drawn from one sample of a study of circulating tumor DNA in untreated peripheral T-cell lymphoma. Data came from immunoSEQ multiplex PCR; TCRdb stores just in-frame clones and leaves some out. The sample shows 250 to 350 clones, about 82% of them seen only once. The sequenced material came from cell-free DNA from blood serum. All receptors derive from a human donor with peripheral T-cell lymphoma. Each CDR3 is given with its conserved first and last residue. D genes are given only for firm matches. Not all rows give a size; the values are once, few, many and, for expanded clones, a class.

d_gene	v_gene	abundance	j_gene	CDR3nt	CDR3aa
-	TRBV4-1	-	TRBJ1-1	TGCGCCAGCAGCAAGAGTCATGGTGATGGTACTGAAGCTTTCTTT	CASSKSHGDGTEAFF
-	TRBV5-1	-	TRBJ1-5	TGCGCCAGCAGCTTGGGGGCCAATCAGCCCCAGCATTTT	CASSLGANQPQHF
-	TRBV28	-	TRBJ1-1	TGTGCCAGCAGTTTTATACCAGTTGAGGGACGGATGAACACTGAAGCTTTCTTT	CASSFIPVEGRMNTEAFF
-	TRBV10-3	-	TRBJ1-1	TGTGCCATCAGTGAAAATCGGGGTGAAGCTTTCTTT	CAISENRGEAFF
-	TRBV30	-	TRBJ1-6	TGTGCCTGGAGACTACCGGGGTCCGTAGGTTCACCCCTCCACTTT	CAWRLPGSVGSPLHF
TRBD1	TRBV9	-	TRBJ2-2	TGTGCCAGCAGCGTGTCTTATAGGACAGGGGGCGGCGGGGAGCTGTTTTTT	CASSVSYRTGGGGELFF
TRBD1	TRBV2	-	TRBJ1-5	TGTGCCAGCACCGGGACAGGGGGTGGTAGCAATCAGCCCCAGCATTTT	CASTGTGGGSNQPQHF
TRBD2	TRBV5-1	few	TRBJ2-7	TGCGCCAGCAGCTTGGTTGCTAGCGGGGGGGCCAGCTCCTACGAGCAGTACTTC	CASSLVASGGASSYEQYF
TRBD1	TRBV11-2	-	TRBJ1-6	TGTGCCAGCAGCTTAGGAGGGGGCCCCTACTATAATTCACCCCTCCACTTT	CASSLGGGPYYNSPLHF
TRBD1	TRBV28	-	TRBJ1-1	TGTGCCAGCAGTTTTGAGGGGGCATTTAACACTGAAGCTTTCTTT	CASSFEGAFNTEAFF
-	TRBV6-1	-	TRBJ1-1	TGTGCCAGCAGTGCAGAACTGAACACTGAAGCTTTCTTT	CASSAELNTEAFF
-	TRBV15	few	TRBJ1-5	TGTGCCACCAGCAGAGATGGTCGACAGCCCCAGCATTTT	CATSRDGRQPQHF
-	TRBV7-2	-	TRBJ1-2	TGTGCCAGCAGCTTAGTAGTACGCCCCACCGGATCCTATGGCTACACCTTC	CASSLVVRPTGSYGYTF
TRBD1	TRBV4-1	-	TRBJ1-3	TGCGCCAGCAGCCATACGACAGGGCCTGGAAACACCATATATTTT	CASSHTTGPGNTIYF
-	TRBV18	few	TRBJ2-2	TGTGCCAGCTCCTTAGGGCAAGCCACCGGGGAGCTGTTTTTT	CASSLGQATGELFF
-	TRBV5-1	-	TRBJ2-2	TGCGCCAGCAGTCCCGGGACCCCCACCGGGGAGCTGTTTTTT	CASSPGTPTGELFF
-	TRBV5-4	once	TRBJ1-4	TGTGCCAGCAGCCCTGACAGATATAATGAAAAACTGTTTTTT	CASSPDRYNEKLFF
-	TRBV28	-	TRBJ2-3	TGTGCCAGCAGTCCACTTAGACACCCCCGTACGTATTTT	CASSPLRHPRTYF
TRBD2	TRBV10-3	-	TRBJ2-7	TGTGCCATCAGTGAAAGCGGACTAGAGTCCTACGAGCAGTACTTC	CAISESGLESYEQYF
-	TRBV15	-	TRBJ1-2	TGTGCCACCACTCCGTCGGACAAGCCCAACTATGGCTACACCTTC	CATTPSDKPNYGYTF
-	TRBV5-8	-	TRBJ2-5	TGTGCCAGCAGCCTGGGGGGAAAGACCCAGTACTTC	CASSLGGKTQYF
TRBD1	TRBV5-5	few	TRBJ2-1	TGTGCCAGCAGCTTTAATGACAGGGAAGCCAATGAGCAGTTCTTC	CASSFNDREANEQFF
-	TRBV28	once	TRBJ2-7	TGTGCCAGCAGTCCATGGGGCGGGACAGACTACGAGCAGTACTTC	CASSPWGGTDYEQYF
TRBD1	TRBV6-1	-	TRBJ1-1	TGTGCCAGCAAGGGGACAGGGGCTGCCACTGAAGCTTTCTTT	CASKGTGAATEAFF
TRBD2	TRBV6-5	-	TRBJ2-1	TGTGCCAGCAGTTACGGAGCGGGGGGGCCAGATGAGCAGTTCTTC	CASSYGAGGPDEQFF
-	TRBV4-2	-	TRBJ1-5	TGTGCCAGCAGCCGAGGGACTGATAGCAATCAGCCCCAGCATTTT	CASSRGTDSNQPQHF
-	TRBV13	-	TRBJ2-3	TGTGCCAGCAGCCTGTGGACTGAGAGCACAGATACGCAGTATTTT	CASSLWTESTDTQYF
-	TRBV5-1	few	TRBJ1-3	TGCGCCAGCAGCTTGGGATTGACGGTGAATGGAAATACCATATATTTT	CASSLGLTVNGNTIYF
-	TRBV2	-	TRBJ2-1	TGTGCCAGCAGTGGCGCCGGGACATTTCTTTACAATGAGCAGTTCTTC	CASSGAGTFLYNEQFF
-	TRBV14	-	TRBJ2-1	TGTGCCAGCAGCCAAGACAGGGTTGAGCAGTTCTTC	CASSQDRVEQFF